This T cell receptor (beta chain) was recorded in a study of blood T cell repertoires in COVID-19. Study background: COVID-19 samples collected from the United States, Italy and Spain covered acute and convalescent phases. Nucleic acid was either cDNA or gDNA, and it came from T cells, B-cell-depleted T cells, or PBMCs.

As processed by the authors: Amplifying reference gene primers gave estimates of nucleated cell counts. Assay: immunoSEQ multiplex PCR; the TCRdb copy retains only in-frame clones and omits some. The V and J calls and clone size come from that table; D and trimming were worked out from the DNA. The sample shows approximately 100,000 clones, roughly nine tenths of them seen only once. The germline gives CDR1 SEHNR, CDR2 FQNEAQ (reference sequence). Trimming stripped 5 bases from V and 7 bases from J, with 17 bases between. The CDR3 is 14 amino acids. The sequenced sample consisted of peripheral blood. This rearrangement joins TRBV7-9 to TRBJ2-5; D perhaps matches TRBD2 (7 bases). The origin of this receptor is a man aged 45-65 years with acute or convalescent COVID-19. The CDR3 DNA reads TGTGCCAGCAGCCTCCGGGGGGCTGGGGGGACCCAGTACTTC. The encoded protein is CASSLRGAGGTQYF.